Listed here are 18 T cell receptor beta chains from one sample, sequenced in a study of yellow fever vaccine responses in identical twins. TCRdb used MiXCR to reprocess the RT-PCR reads, holding one entry per CDR3 protein. Of fewer than 2,500 distinct CDR3 sequences listed, approximately 8.3% are singletons. This material consisted of T cells from blood (PBMCs), unsorted or a sorted subset (not recorded which), taken about 22 months after vaccination. Every receptor here comes from a young woman who received the yellow fever vaccine.

This clonotype was observed a handful of times. The rearrangement joins TRBV30 to TRBJ2-5, with D tentatively TRBD1 (6 bases). The germline V gene encodes CDR1 GTSNPN and CDR2 SVGIG (reference sequence). Trimming left V 4 bases short and J 2 bases short, with 11 bases between. The CDR3 runs to 13 residues. DNA for the CDR3: TGTGCCTGGAACGGCGGACAGCAAGAGACCCAGTACTTC. Protein: CAWNGGQQETQYF.

This clonotype counts as medium-sized. V is TRBV15 and J is TRBJ2-1; 10 bases are a match to TRBD1. V gave up 3 bases and J gave up 7 bases; unmatched junction bases: 6. The length of the CDR3 is 15 residues. Germline-derived CDR1 and CDR2 are LNHNV and YYDKDF (reference sequence). The CDR3 reads CATSSGDRGSNEQFF. CDR3 bases: TGTGCCACCAGCAGTGGGGACAGGGGATCGAATGAGCAGTTCTTC.

This chain links TRBV6-5 with TRBJ2-7, with D uncertain. V was clipped by 0 bases and J by 5 bases, with 8 bases between them. Germline lookup yields CDR1 MNHEY and CDR2 SVGAGI. The length of the CDR3 is 13 residues. In DNA form, the CDR3 reads TGTGCCAGCAGTTACTCGTTAGGTGACGAGCAGTACTTC. Its protein is CASSYSLGDEQYF.

The chain couples TRBV11-2 to TRBJ2-1; possible D gene TRBD2, 7 bases. Trimming took off 5 bases at V and 0 bases at J, with 20 bases between the two ends. Per the germline V gene, CDR1 is SGHAT and CDR2 is FQNNGV. There are 18 residues in the CDR3. CDR3 DNA: TGTGCCAGCAGCCAGCTAAGGGGGAGGGGTTTCTCCTACAATGAGCAGTTCTTC. It is translated as CASSQLRGRGFSYNEQFF.

The CDR3 DNA reads TGTGCCAGCAGTTATGGAGGGCTTAGCAATCAGCCCCAGCATTTT. This translates into CASSYGGLSNQPQHF. V and J are TRBV6-2 or TRBV6-3 and TRBJ1-5; the D is unclear. Deletions cut 3 bases from V and 0 bases from J, with 9 bases between. Per the germline V gene, CDR1 is MNHEY and CDR2 is SVGEGT. The CDR3 contains 15 residues.

The genes are TRBV10-3 and TRBJ2-7; D is unclear. CDR3 length: 11 amino acids. V lost 2 bases to trimming and J lost 3 bases, with 2 bases between them. Germline CDR1 ENHRY, CDR2 SYGVKD. In DNA form, the CDR3 reads TGTGCCATCAGTGAGAACTACGAGCAGTACTTC. It is translated as CAISENYEQYF.

The sample holds a few counts of this clonotype. The CDR3 nucleotides are TGTGCCAGCAGTTCGGACAGGGGATTTTTT. This sequence encodes CASSSDRGFF. The chain employs TRBV28 and TRBJ1-4; the match to TRBD1 covers 9 bases. Trimming removed 4 bases from V and 17 bases from J; junction bases left unmatched: 2. CDR1 MDHEN and CDR2 SYDVKM come from the germline V gene. CDR3 length: 10 residues. Based on the CDR3 plus reference TRBV28 and TRBJ1-4, the full variable domain is DVKVTQSSRYLVKRTGEKVFLECVQDMDHENMFWYRQDPGLGLRLIYFSYDVKMKEKGDIPEGYSVSREKKERFSLILESASTNQTSMYLCASSSDRGFFGSGTQLSVL.

A few counts support this clonotype. The V and J genes are TRBV7-6 and TRBJ1-3; no clear D gene. The germline V gene has CDR1 SGHVS and CDR2 FNYEAQ. Trimming removed 1 base from V and 6 bases from J, with 7 bases in between. The CDR3 sequence is 13 residues long. The chain's CDR3 is CASSLEGLNTIYF. The CDR3 bases are TGTGCCAGCAGCTTAGAAGGTCTAAACACCATATATTTT. Using reference TRBV7-6 and TRBJ1-3 for the parts outside the CDR3, the full variable domain is GAGVSQSPRYKVTKRGQDVALRCDPISGHVSLYWYRQALGQGPEFLTYFNYEAQQDKSGLPNDRFSAERPEGSISTLTIQRTEQRDSAMYRCASSLEGLNTIYFGEGSWLTVV.

This chain connects TRBV4-1 to TRBJ2-5, with 8 bases that match TRBD2. Germline lookup yields CDR1 MGHRA and CDR2 YSYEKL. The CDR3 extends over 15 amino acids. The junction had 4 bases not matched to a gene; V was cut back by 0 bases and J by 4 bases. The chain's CDR3 is CASSQDGTSGETQYF. The CDR3 DNA sequence: TGCGCCAGCAGCCAAGATGGTACTAGCGGAGAGACCCAGTACTTC.

This clonotype has only a few counts. V is TRBV6-5 and J is TRBJ2-6; D is unresolved. Germline V gene sequence: CDR1 MNHEY, CDR2 SVGAGI. The CDR3 is 15 amino acids. Trimming left V 2 bases short and J 0 bases short, with 5 bases between. The CDR3 region is CASSYGDSGANVLTF. The CDR3 DNA sequence: TGTGCCAGCAGTTACGGTGACTCTGGGGCCAACGTCCTGACTTTC.

This clonotype has more than one count but fewer than ten. CDR3 amino acids: CASRQGADPGELFF. CDR3 DNA: TGTGCCAGCAGACAGGGGGCAGACCCCGGGGAGCTGTTTTTT. This chain uses TRBV6-1 with TRBJ2-2; 9 bases line up with TRBD1. Germline assignment: CDR1 MNHNS and CDR2 SASEGT. Trimming took 6 bases from V and 6 from J; bases not matched to a gene: 5. The CDR3 sequence is 14 residues long.

This clonotype was found a few times. The V gene is TRBV6-2 or TRBV6-3, the J gene TRBJ2-5; maybe TRBD1 (6 bases). The CDR3 is 16 amino acids. The germline CDR1 and CDR2 sequences are MNHEY and SVGEGT. V lost 2 bases to trimming and J lost 5 bases, with 18 bases between them. In DNA, the CDR3 is TGTGCCAGCAGTTACCTGACTACAGGGCCTCGGGAGACCCAGTACTTC. Its translation is CASSYLTTGPRETQYF.

The table lists this clonotype with a few counts. The CDR3 sequence: CASSTLPTGLDTEAFF. The CDR3 DNA follows: TGTGCCAGCAGCACCCTCCCGACAGGGTTGGACACTGAAGCTTTCTTT. J is TRBJ1-1 and V is TRBV7-6, with 7 bases identical to TRBD1. The V gene's germline CDR1 is SGHVS and CDR2 FNYEAQ. Trimming took 5 bases from V and 3 from J; bases not matched to a gene: 12. The CDR3 length is 16 residues.

Concerning this clonotype: An end of the junction differs from the germline gene, which may be a read error. The chain recombines TRBV7-6 with TRBJ2-3, with TRBD2 matching over 9 bases. The CDR3 sequence is 17 residues long. Germline V CDR1 and CDR2: SGHVS, FNYEAQ. The CDR3 sequence is CASSLCPSGVHTDTQYF. In DNA, the CDR3 is TGTGCTAGCAGCTTATGTCCTAGCGGGGTCCATACAGATACGCAGTATTTT. The whole variable domain, remainder taken from reference TRBV7-6 and TRBJ2-3, is GAGVSQSPRYKVTKRGQDVALRCDPISGHVSLYWYRQALGQGPEFLTYFNYEAQQDKSGLPNDRFSAERPEGSISTLTIQRTEQRDSAMYRCASSLCPSGVHTDTQYFGPGTRLTVL.

This clonotype was counted only a few times. The CDR3 bases are TGCGCCAGCAGCCAAGATGGGGGCCGAAATCAGCCCCAGCATTTT. It encodes CASSQDGGRNQPQHF. This rearrangement joins TRBV4-1 to TRBJ1-5, with D possibly being TRBD1 (6 bases). The CDR3 covers 15 residues. Germline V CDR1 and CDR2: MGHRA, YSYEKL. V was pared by 0 bases and J by 4 bases, with 10 bases between.

This clonotype is categorized as medium-sized. The V call is TRBV15, the J call TRBJ1-5, with TRBD1 matching 8 bases. With V trimmed by 3 bases and J by 0 bases, 7 bases remained unmatched. The germline V gene has CDR1 LNHNV and CDR2 YYDKDF (reference sequence). The CDR3 consists of 17 residues. CDR3 residues: CATSRTRQGSSNQPQHF. CDR3 coding DNA: TGTGCCACCAGCAGGACCAGACAGGGGTCTAGCAATCAGCCCCAGCATTTT.

V and J are TRBV5-6 and TRBJ2-7, with TRBD2 matching 7 bases. The V gene's germline CDR1 is SGHDT and CDR2 YYEEEE. The junction had 3 bases not matched to a gene; V was cut back by 7 bases and J by 2 bases. The CDR3 totals 12 residues. CDR3 in amino acids: CASSSGTYEQYF. The CDR3 nucleotides are TGTGCCAGCTCTAGCGGAACCTACGAGCAGTACTTC.

V gene TRBV11-2 combines with J gene TRBJ2-3; 11 bases agree with TRBD1. J was trimmed by 4 bases and V by 5 bases; bases with no gene match: 11. The CDR3 loop spans 17 amino acids. The germline CDR1 and CDR2 sequences are SGHAT and FQNNGV. The CDR3 DNA is TGTGCCAGCAGCATCACCGGGACAGGGGGTGCGGCAGATACGCAGTATTTT. It encodes CASSITGTGGAADTQYF.